These 13 T cell receptor beta chains were all obtained from the same sample, sequenced in a study of blood T cell repertoires in COVID-19. The assay was immunoSEQ multiplex PCR, and TCRdb's table has in-frame clones only and misses some. The table lists 110,000 or so clones, 70% to 90% of them singletons, with around 8.4% in the top ten. Source material: peripheral blood. These receptors were taken from a woman in her seventies who had recovered from COVID-19.

This chain uses TRBV19 with TRBJ2-2, with unresolved D. The germline V gene has CDR1 LNHDA and CDR2 SQIVND (reference sequence). The ends were cut back, 3 bases at V and 2 bases at J, with 10 bases in the middle. The CDR3 extends over 15 amino acids. The CDR3 protein is CASSMPLTNTGELFF. In DNA form, the CDR3 reads TGTGCCAGTAGTATGCCACTCACCAACACCGGGGAGCTGTTTTTT.

The chain is built from TRBV6-5 and TRBJ2-5; 10 nucleotides agree with TRBD2. V was pared by 2 bases and J by 4 bases, with 7 bases of the junction left unmatched. CDR1 and CDR2 (germline): MNHEY, SVGAGI. CDR3 size: 16 residues. The CDR3 bases are TGTGCCAGCAGTTACGGCCAGGAGCGGGGGGGAGAGACCCAGTACTTC. Translated, it gives CASSYGQERGGETQYF.

J is TRBJ2-7 and V is TRBV5-1, with 7 positions matching TRBD1. The CDR3 length is 15 residues. The junction had 10 bases not matched to a gene; V was cut back by 6 bases and J by 1 base. CDR1 and CDR2 from the germline V gene are SGHRS and YFSETQ. DNA of the CDR3: TGCGCCAGCACGATAGGACAGGCCTCGTCCTACGAGCAGTACTTC. This translates into CASTIGQASSYEQYF.

The genes are TRBV30 and TRBJ1-5; no definite D call. Germline V gene lookup returns CDR1 GTSNPN and CDR2 SVGIG (reference sequence). The CDR3 is 13 amino acids. V lost 0 bases, J lost 5 bases, and 8 bases lay in between. CDR3 residues: CAWSVTGYQPQHF. CDR3 coding DNA: TGTGCCTGGAGTGTTACGGGGTATCAGCCCCAGCATTTT.

The chain recombines TRBV27 with TRBJ1-5, with a possible D match to TRBD1 (6 bases). Germline CDR1 MNHEY, CDR2 SMNVEV (reference sequence). Trimming took off 6 bases at V and 5 bases at J, with 11 bases between the two ends. There are 13 residues in the CDR3. The CDR3 reads CASSPKGDQPQHF. In DNA form, the CDR3 reads TGTGCCAGCAGCCCCAAGGGGGATCAGCCCCAGCATTTT.

This chain links TRBV7-2 with TRBJ2-3; 7 bases agree with TRBD2. In germline, CDR1 is SGHTA, CDR2 FQGNSA. The CDR3 runs to 15 residues. With 6 bases clipped from V and 6 bases from J, the junction kept 12 bases outside the gene matches. CDR3 protein: CASRGRGRAADTQYF. CDR3 in DNA: TGTGCCAGCAGGGGGAGGGGCAGGGCGGCGGATACGCAGTATTTT.

The V call is TRBV29-1, the J call TRBJ2-1; TRBD2 aligns across 8 bases. The CDR3 has 16 amino acids. The germline V gene encodes CDR1 SQVTM and CDR2 ANQGSEA. J lost 5 bases, V lost 4 bases, and 13 bases had no gene match. The CDR3 sequence: CSVGGRDGRVHNEQFF. The CDR3 nucleotides read TGCAGCGTTGGAGGTCGTGACGGGAGGGTCCACAATGAGCAGTTCTTC.

This clone has only a few counts. The chain joins TRBV4-3 to TRBJ2-1, with TRBD2 matching over 7 bases. The CDR3 is 14 residues long. Trimming at V came to 4 bases and at J to 4 bases, leaving 4 bases not matched to a gene. Germline CDR1 reads LGHNA; CDR2 reads YSLEER. The CDR3 spells CASSPRGVYNEQFF. The CDR3 region has the DNA TGCGCCAGCAGCCCTCGGGGGGTATACAATGAGCAGTTCTTC.

This chain links TRBV27 with TRBJ2-2; TRBD1 might be the D (5 bases). V was trimmed by 6 bases and J by 6 bases, leaving 11 bases between them. The CDR3 loop spans 13 amino acids. The V gene's germline CDR1 is MNHEY and CDR2 SMNVEV (reference sequence). The CDR3 protein is CASSFYRPGELFF. The CDR3 nucleotides read TGTGCCAGCAGCTTTTACAGGCCCGGGGAGCTGTTTTTT.

This chain connects TRBV5-1 to TRBJ2-5; 11 nucleotides line up with TRBD1. The CDR3 covers 14 residues. CDR1 SGHRS and CDR2 YFSETQ come from the germline V gene. Losses at the gene ends were 5 bases for V and 5 bases for J; bases not matched to a gene: 5. The CDR3 loop reads CASSLGQGGETQYF. The CDR3 DNA is TGCGCCAGCAGTCTGGGACAGGGGGGGGAGACCCAGTACTTC. The whole variable domain, filled in from reference TRBV5-1 and TRBJ2-5, reads KAGVTQTPRYLIKTRGQQVTLSCSPISGHRSVSWYQQTPGQGLQFLFEYFSETQRNKGNFPGRFSGRQFSNSRSEMNVSTLELGDSALYLCASSLGQGGETQYFGPGTRLLVL.

The rearrangement uses TRBV14 and TRBJ2-4; D not resolved. The CDR3 totals 14 residues. Trimming cost V 1 base and J 8 bases, with 12 bases left between them. CDR1 is SGHDN, CDR2 FVKESK, per germline. The chain's CDR3 is CASSQGWKQDIQYF. The DNA of the CDR3 is TGTGCCAGCAGCCAAGGTTGGAAGCAGGACATTCAGTACTTC.

This clone was found once. This chain links TRBV5-4 with TRBJ1-2; no firm D call. The ends were cut back, 0 bases at V and 3 bases at J, with 9 bases in the middle. The CDR3 has 14 amino acids. Per the germline V gene, CDR1 is SGHNT and CDR2 is YYREEE (reference sequence). CDR3 amino acids: CASSLGGGDYGYTF. The CDR3 DNA is TGTGCCAGCAGCTTGGGGGGAGGCGACTATGGCTACACCTTC.

The chain uses TRBV6-6 and TRBJ2-1; 10 nucleotides line up with TRBD2. The V gene's germline CDR1 is MNHNY and CDR2 SVGAGI (reference sequence). CDR3 length: 15 residues. Losses at the gene ends were 6 bases for V and 4 bases for J; bases not matched to a gene: 6. DNA for the CDR3: TGTGCCAGCAGCCTTACTAGCGGGGCATACAATGAGCAGTTCTTC. The encoded protein is CASSLTSGAYNEQFF.